This T cell receptor (beta chain) was captured in a study of blood T cell repertoires in COVID-19. At the level of the study: COVID-19 samples from acute and convalescent phases originated in the United States, Italy and Spain.

Produced via immunoSEQ multiplex PCR; TCRdb's table is partial and in-frame only. This sample has 300,000 to 350,000 clones, with 88% found just once. Germline V lookup: CDR1 LNHDA, CDR2 SQIVND (reference sequence). The CDR3 covers 15 residues. V lost 5 bases and J lost 1, with 12 bases in between. The TCR sequence derives from a man aged 25 to 40 who had recovered from COVID-19. Sample: PBMCs or T cells enriched from blood (not recorded which). This chain joins TRBV19 and TRBJ1-3, with a possible D match to TRBD1 (5 bases). This CDR3 is CASSHTGVSGNTIYF. CDR3 nucleotide sequence: TGTGCCAGTAGTCATACAGGAGTTTCTGGAAACACCATATATTTT.